These 14 T cell receptor beta chains share one sample of origin, sequenced in a study of T cells in Graves' hyperthyroidism and ophthalmopathy. Amplified TCR beta CDR3 regions came from RNA transcripts. First-round RT-PCR of the TCR CDR3 relied on the HTBI primer set. TCRdb reanalysed the multiplex PCR reads using MiXCR and keeps one entry per CDR3 protein. The sample lists roughly 740,000 distinct CDR3 sequences, over 15% seen once, with roughly 8% in the top ten. The sample taken for sequencing was blood. These receptors came from a man younger than 35 with Graves' hyperthyroidism.

This clonotype was recorded at least ten times. This CDR3 reads CASSPTGAETQYF. The CDR3 bases are TGTGCCAGCTCACCAACAGGGGCGGAGACCCAGTACTTC. The chain couples TRBV18 to TRBJ2-5; TRBD1 agrees at 7 bases. Trimming cost V 2 bases and J 5 bases; bases outside gene matches: 2. CDR3 length: 13 residues. Germline CDR1 is KGHSH and CDR2 is LQKENI.

In this sample, this clonotype turned up many times. The chain is built from TRBV30 and TRBJ1-2; D gene unclear. Looked up from germline, CDR1 is GTSNPN and CDR2 is SVGIG (reference sequence). The V and J ends lost 0 bases and 2 bases respectively, with 4 bases between them. The CDR3 spans 12 residues. Here the CDR3 reads CAWSVRNYGYTF. CDR3 DNA sequence: TGTGCCTGGAGTGTACGAAACTATGGCTACACCTTC.

This clonotype came up a few times. The V gene is TRBV9, the J gene TRBJ2-3, with 13 bases fitting TRBD2. The CDR3 extends over 17 amino acids. Germline values: CDR1 SGDLS, CDR2 YYNGEE. With 3 bases clipped from V and 4 bases from J, the junction kept 8 bases outside the gene matches. CDR3: CASSEEGLAGSPDTQYF. The DNA for the CDR3 is TGTGCCAGCAGCGAGGAGGGACTAGCGGGATCCCCAGATACGCAGTATTTT.

The V and J genes are TRBV20-1 and TRBJ1-2, with a tentative D call TRBD1 (6 bases). Germline V CDR1 and CDR2: DFQATT, SNEGSKA (reference sequence). The CDR3 covers 13 residues. The V gene lost 3 bases and the J gene lost 8 bases, with 16 bases spanning the gap. The CDR3 DNA follows: TGCAGTGCTAGCGGAAATACAGGGATAGGCTACACCTTC. Amino acid sequence: CSASGNTGIGYTF.

This clonotype occurred many times. The V gene is TRBV30, the J gene TRBJ1-1; D ambiguous. The CDR3 sequence is 12 residues long. V was shortened by 0 bases and J by 7 bases, with 9 bases between the two germline ends. Per germline, CDR1 GTSNPN and CDR2 SVGIG (reference sequence). The CDR3 nucleotides are TGTGCCTGGAGTGTACGGCCCGATGAAGCTTTCTTT. Translating gives CAWSVRPDEAFF.

V usage is TRBV6-1 and J usage is TRBJ1-5; D remains ambiguous. CDR1 MNHNS and CDR2 SASEGT come from the germline V gene. V was clipped by 3 bases and J by 2 bases, with 23 bases between them. The CDR3 is made up of 19 amino acids. The CDR3 DNA sequence: TGTGCCAGCAGTGACCTTCTCAGAAGGGTGGCTAACGGCAATCAGCCCCAGCATTTT. Protein: CASSDLLRRVANGNQPQHF.

This clonotype occurred a few times. The chain joins TRBV29-1 to TRBJ2-7; 11 positions agree with TRBD2. The V segment lost 6 bases and the J segment 0 bases; nucleotides outside the gene matches: 1. Germline lookup yields CDR1 SQVTM and CDR2 ANQGSEA. This CDR3 is 13 amino acids long. The CDR3 bases are TGCAGCGTGACTAGCGGGGACTCCTACGAGCAGTACTTC. Its translation is CSVTSGDSYEQYF.

This clonotype has a handful of counts. The chain is built from TRBV15 and TRBJ2-7, with D unresolved. Germline-derived CDR1 and CDR2 are LNHNV and YYDKDF (reference sequence). The CDR3 contains 14 residues. V lost 4 bases and J lost 2, with 12 bases in between. The CDR3 loop reads CATSKGMDPYEQYF. Written as DNA, the CDR3 is TGTGCCACCAGCAAAGGGATGGACCCCTACGAGCAGTACTTC.

This chain connects TRBV20-1 to TRBJ1-1; tentative D call: TRBD1 (5 bases). Germline-derived CDR1 and CDR2 are DFQATT and SNEGSKA (reference sequence). The CDR3 totals 13 residues. The ends were cut back, 5 bases at V and 6 bases at J, with 16 bases in the middle. Here the CDR3 reads CSAPSRAGSEAFF. The CDR3 DNA sequence: TGCAGTGCTCCGTCCCGGGCAGGGTCTGAAGCTTTCTTT.

This clonotype was recorded at least ten times. CDR3 sequence: CASSEVLTDTQYF. The CDR3 DNA follows: TGTGCCAGCAGTGAGGTGCTAACAGATACGCAGTATTTT. V is TRBV6-1 and J is TRBJ2-3; D unclear. This CDR3 region has 13 residues. CDR1 is MNHNS, CDR2 SASEGT, per germline. Trimming pared 3 bases from V and 3 bases from J, leaving 7 bases between.

The rearrangement joins TRBV7-2 to TRBJ2-1; 14 positions match TRBD2. CDR1 and CDR2 from the germline V gene are SGHTA and FQGNSA. J lost 8 bases, V lost 4 bases, and 7 bases had no gene match. The CDR3 contains 16 residues. This CDR3 is CASSSRGTSGSDEQFF. In DNA, the CDR3 is TGTGCCAGCAGCTCTCGCGGGACTAGCGGGAGTGATGAGCAGTTCTTC.

Only a few counts were recorded for this clonotype. J is TRBJ2-5 and V is TRBV6-1; D may be TRBD1 or TRBD2 (5 bases each). This CDR3 has 14 residues. Germline values: CDR1 MNHNS, CDR2 SASEGT. V was pared by 8 bases and J by 7 bases, with 20 bases between. The DNA for the CDR3 is TGTGCCAGCGTACACACGGGACGCCCGCGGACCCAGTACTTC. Translated, it gives CASVHTGRPRTQYF.

Regarding this clonotype: A much larger clonotype is one base distant, so this may be a read error. The genes are TRBV7-2 and TRBJ2-1; 13 bases match TRBD2. Per the germline V gene, CDR1 is SGHTA and CDR2 is FQGNSA. This CDR3 comprises 16 residues. The CDR3 nucleotides are TGTGCCAGCAGCTCCTGGACTAGCGGGAGAGAACATGAGCAGCTCTTC. Its protein is CASSSWTSGREHEQLF.

This clonotype was seen ten or more times. The gene calls are TRBV6-6 and TRBJ2-3; perhaps TRBD1 as D (6 bases). The CDR3 totals 16 residues. CDR1 and CDR2 from the germline V gene are MNHNY and SVGAGI (reference sequence). Deletions cut 2 bases from V and 1 base from J, with 13 bases between. The CDR3 sequence: CASSYRGHSRTDTQYF. The DNA for the CDR3 is TGTGCCAGCAGTTACAGGGGACACAGCCGCACAGATACGCAGTATTTT.